The 19 T cell receptor beta chains presented below share a single source sample, sequenced in a study of cytomegalovirus exposure and HLA in healthy donors. 60 Vbeta and 13 Jbeta primers were used in PCR. TCRdb's table, derived via immunoSEQ multiplex PCR, lists solely in-frame clones and lacks some. The sample comprises approximately 87,000 clones, around 81% of which are singletons, and around 4.2% rests with the top ten. Input material: PBMCs. These receptors were collected from a woman in her 70s in good health and CMV-seropositive.

This clone was seen only a few times. The gene calls are TRBV2 and TRBJ2-5; a weak D match, TRBD1 (8 bases). Germline V gene data show CDR1 as SNHLY and CDR2 as FYNNEI. The V end lost 7 bases, the J end lost 7 bases, and 19 bases lay between the germline ends. CDR3 size: 14 residues. The CDR3 DNA follows: TGTGCCAGCACAACAGGGGGGGTACTGAGGACCCAGTACTTC. Encoded protein: CASTTGGVLRTQYF.

The rearrangement joins TRBV7-9 to TRBJ2-1; D gene uncertain. Germline V gene data show CDR1 as SEHNR and CDR2 as FQNEAQ (reference sequence). Trimming removed 4 bases from V and 13 bases from J, with 17 bases in between. There are 13 residues in the CDR3. CDR3 nucleotide sequence: TGTGCCAGCAGCTCGTTGACTGTCCGTATCCAGTTCTTC. Protein sequence: CASSSLTVRIQFF.

This clone occurred once. This rearrangement joins TRBV19 to TRBJ2-7; 9 nucleotides line up with TRBD1. Germline trimming cut 5 bases from V and 0 bases from J; bases unmatched to any gene: 8. Germline V lookup: CDR1 LNHDA, CDR2 SQIVND (reference sequence). This CDR3 region has 16 residues. CDR3 in DNA: TGTGCCAGTAGTGGGGGACAGGGCGAGAGCTCCTACGAGCAGTACTTC. Translating gives CASSGGQGESSYEQYF.

This chain joins TRBV9 and TRBJ1-5; perhaps TRBD1 as D (6 bases). Per the germline V gene, CDR1 is SGDLS and CDR2 is YYNGEE. The CDR3 is 14 amino acids. V lost 0 bases and J 8 bases, leaving 12 bases between the germline ends. The CDR3 reads CASSVGQVFEPQHF. CDR3 coding DNA: TGTGCCAGCAGCGTAGGACAGGTATTTGAGCCCCAGCATTTT.

The chain is built from TRBV6-4 and TRBJ2-3; TRBD2 matches at 11 bases. The CDR3 totals 16 residues. J gave up 0 bases and V 4 bases, and 3 bases lay outside the gene matches. Germline lookup yields CDR1 MRHNA and CDR2 SNTAGT. The CDR3 reads CASSGLAGSSTDTQYF. As DNA, the CDR3 is TGTGCCAGCAGTGGACTAGCGGGATCTAGCACAGATACGCAGTATTTT.

This sequence joins TRBV4-3 and TRBJ2-6; no clear D gene. Trimming pared 0 bases from V and 4 bases from J, leaving 16 bases between. This CDR3 is built from 18 residues. Germline loops: CDR1 LGHNA, CDR2 YSLEER. CDR3 sequence reads: CASSQDIRGLQGANVLTF. The CDR3 bases are TGCGCCAGCAGCCAAGATATAAGAGGCCTCCAGGGGGCCAACGTCCTGACTTTC.

The chain uses TRBV18 and TRBJ1-1; D call uncertain. The CDR3 is 11 residues long. V lost 3 bases and J 4 bases, leaving 3 bases between the germline ends. The germline V gene has CDR1 KGHSH and CDR2 LQKENI. The CDR3 DNA sequence: TGTGCCAGCTCACCGGCCACTGAAGCTTTCTTT. As protein: CASSPATEAFF.

There are a few counts of this clone. J is TRBJ2-7 and V is TRBV27; 7 nucleotides line up with TRBD1. Germline V gene lookup returns CDR1 MNHEY and CDR2 SMNVEV (reference sequence). The CDR3 runs to 14 residues. The V segment lost 6 bases and the J segment 2 bases; nucleotides outside the gene matches: 7. CDR3 DNA: TGTGCCAGCAGGGAAACAGGGGCAACCTACGAGCAGTACTTC. It codes for CASRETGATYEQYF.

This chain joins TRBV18 and TRBJ1-1, with D unresolved. V gave up 3 bases and J gave up 2 bases, with 10 bases separating them. Germline CDR1 is KGHSH and CDR2 is LQKENI. This CDR3 comprises 14 residues. The CDR3 loop reads CASSPGPANTEAFF. CDR3 nucleotides: TGTGCCAGCTCACCGGGCCCAGCTAACACTGAAGCTTTCTTT.

This clone was counted a single time. The chain couples TRBV5-1 to TRBJ2-2; no clear D gene. CDR1 SGHRS and CDR2 YFSETQ come from the germline V gene. The CDR3 spans 13 residues. Trimming took off 5 bases at V and 1 base at J, with 6 bases between the two ends. The CDR3 loop is CASSGQNTGELFF. The CDR3 nucleotides read TGCGCCAGCAGTGGCCAGAACACCGGGGAGCTGTTTTTT. The whole variable domain, filled in from reference TRBV5-1 and TRBJ2-2, reads KAGVTQTPRYLIKTRGQQVTLSCSPISGHRSVSWYQQTPGQGLQFLFEYFSETQRNKGNFPGRFSGRQFSNSRSEMNVSTLELGDSALYLCASSGQNTGELFFGEGSRLTVL.

The V and J genes are TRBV2 and TRBJ2-1; 11 bases agree with TRBD2. Germline V CDR1 and CDR2: SNHLY, FYNNEI. The V and J ends lost 7 bases and 6 bases, in that order; junction bases with no gene match: 2. The CDR3 has 13 amino acids. CDR3 loop: CASIAGGGNEQFF. As DNA, the CDR3 is TGTGCCAGCATAGCGGGAGGGGGCAATGAGCAGTTCTTC.

J is TRBJ2-7 and V is TRBV6-1; TRBD2 matches at 9 bases. Germline values: CDR1 MNHNS, CDR2 SASEGT. The ends lost 8 bases at V and 2 bases at J; junction bases unmatched: 4. The CDR3 covers 13 residues. As DNA, the CDR3 is TGTGCCAGCGAAAGCGGGAGGACCTACGAGCAGTACTTC. This translates into CASESGRTYEQYF.

In this sample, this clone turned up once. The chain links TRBV6-5 to TRBJ1-2, with D maybe TRBD1 (5 bases). This CDR3 region has 16 residues. Germline V CDR1 and CDR2: MNHEY, SVGAGI. V lost 2 bases and J lost 3, with 16 bases in between. CDR3 DNA sequence: TGTGCCAGCAGTTACAGCCAGGGACTATCATACTATGGCTACACCTTC. Amino acid sequence: CASSYSQGLSYYGYTF.

In this sample, this clone turned up a few times. This rearrangement joins TRBV29-1 to TRBJ1-1; D uncertain. V was shortened by 6 bases and J by 5 bases, with 7 bases between the two germline ends. CDR1 and CDR2 (germline): SQVTM, ANQGSEA. CDR3 size: 10 residues. The CDR3 spells CSVSRTEAFF. CDR3 sequence (DNA): TGCAGCGTCAGTCGTACTGAAGCTTTCTTT.

The rearrangement links TRBV15 to TRBJ2-6; D not resolved. Trimming took off 1 base at V and 5 bases at J, with 9 bases between the two ends. CDR1 and CDR2 from the germline V gene are LNHNV and YYDKDF (reference sequence). This CDR3 has 15 residues. DNA for the CDR3: TGTGCCACCAGCAGAGGTTTTGACAGGGCCAACGTCCTGACTTTC. Protein: CATSRGFDRANVLTF.

This rearrangement joins TRBV6-6 to TRBJ2-7; perhaps TRBD2 as D (5 bases). The V and J ends lost 5 bases and 6 bases respectively, with 11 bases between them. The CDR3 loop spans 12 amino acids. CDR1 MNHNY and CDR2 SVGAGI come from the germline V gene (reference sequence). This CDR3 is CASSTGRGEQYF. The CDR3 coding sequence is TGTGCCAGCAGTACCGGACGGGGCGAGCAGTACTTC.

This chain links TRBV19 with TRBJ2-1; 11 bases fit TRBD2. This CDR3 has 16 amino acids. Looked up from germline, CDR1 is LNHDA and CDR2 is SQIVND (reference sequence). Trimming at V came to 4 bases and at J to 2 bases, leaving 4 bases not matched to a gene. The CDR3 reads CASSTRLAGPYNEQFF. In DNA form, the CDR3 reads TGTGCCAGTAGTACCCGACTAGCGGGACCCTACAATGAGCAGTTCTTC. Complete variable domain (other parts from reference TRBV19 and TRBJ2-1): DGGITQSPKYLFRKEGQNVTLSCEQNLNHDAMYWYRQDPGQGLRLIYYSQIVNDFQKGDIAEGYSVSREKKESFPLTVTSAQKNPTAFYLCASSTRLAGPYNEQFFGPGTRLTVL.

The CDR3 region is CASSLGDRGHQPQHF. CDR3 bases: TGCGCCAGCAGCTTAGGGGACAGGGGTCACCAGCCCCAGCATTTT. This sequence joins TRBV5-1 and TRBJ1-5; 10 bases match TRBD1. Germline values: CDR1 SGHRS, CDR2 YFSETQ. Trimming took 2 bases from V and 7 from J; bases not matched to a gene: 6. The CDR3 consists of 15 residues.

The chain links TRBV27 to TRBJ2-1; a possible D gene is TRBD1 (5 bases). Per germline, CDR1 MNHEY and CDR2 SMNVEV (reference sequence). With 2 bases removed from V and 5 bases from J, the gap between germline ends came to 10 bases. There are 14 residues in the CDR3. The CDR3 DNA sequence: TGTGCCAGCAGTTTAACCTGGACAAACAATGAGCAGTTCTTC. Translating it yields CASSLTWTNNEQFF.